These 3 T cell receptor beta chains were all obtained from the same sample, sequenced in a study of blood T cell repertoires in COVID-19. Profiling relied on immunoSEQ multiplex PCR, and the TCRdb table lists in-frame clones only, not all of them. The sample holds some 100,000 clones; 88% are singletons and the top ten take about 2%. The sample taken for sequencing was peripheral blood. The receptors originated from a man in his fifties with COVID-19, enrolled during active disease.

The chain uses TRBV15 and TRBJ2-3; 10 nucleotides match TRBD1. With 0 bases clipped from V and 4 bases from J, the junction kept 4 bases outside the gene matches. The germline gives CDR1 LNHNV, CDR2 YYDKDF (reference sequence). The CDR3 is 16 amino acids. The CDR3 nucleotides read TGTGCCACCAGCAGAGATTGGACAGGGGGTGCAGATACGCAGTATTTT. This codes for CATSRDWTGGADTQYF.

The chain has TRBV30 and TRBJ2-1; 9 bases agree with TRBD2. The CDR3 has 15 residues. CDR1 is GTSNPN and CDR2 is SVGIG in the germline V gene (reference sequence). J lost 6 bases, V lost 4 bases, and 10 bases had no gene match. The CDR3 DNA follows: TGTGCCTGGACTAGCGGGGTGTCATTCGGCAATGAGCAGTTCTTC. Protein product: CAWTSGVSFGNEQFF. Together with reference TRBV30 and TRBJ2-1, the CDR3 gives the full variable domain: SQTIHQWPATLVQPVGSPLSLECTVEGTSNPNLYWYRQAAGRGLQLLFYSVGIGQISSEVPQNLSASRPQDRQFILSSKKLLLSDSGFYLCAWTSGVSFGNEQFFGPGTRLTVL.

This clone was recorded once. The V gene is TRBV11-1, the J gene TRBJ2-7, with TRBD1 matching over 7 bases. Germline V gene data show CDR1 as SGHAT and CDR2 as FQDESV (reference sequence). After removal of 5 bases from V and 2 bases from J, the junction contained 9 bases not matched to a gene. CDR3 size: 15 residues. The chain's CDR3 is CASSVGTASTYEQYF. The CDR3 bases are TGTGCCAGCAGCGTCGGGACAGCCTCAACCTACGAGCAGTACTTC.